The text below deals with one T cell receptor (beta chain). Its cognate antigen is unknown. Because it lacks the conserved phenylalanine or tryptophan at the end, this CDR3 is likely a read error. These data come from a study of regulatory T cells in long-lasting Graves disease. In germline, CDR1 is SGHTA, CDR2 FQGNSA. Trimming removed 5 bases from V and 1 base from J; junction bases left unmatched: 10. The CDR3 extends over 16 amino acids. Study-wide results and limits: A greater number of public clonotypes (2,741) was shared by persistent patients than by new patients (roughly 880). Persistent Graves' patients showed less TCR diversity than newly diagnosed patients showed.

Both iRepertoire HTBI primers and Arm-PCR of CDR3 regions were used to build the TCR beta libraries. TCRdb reanalysed the multiplex PCR reads using MiXCR and keeps one entry per CDR3 protein. The sample holds 400,000 to 500,000 distinct CDR3 sequences, about 22% seen once. Time point denoted: persistent/refractory GD, antithyroid drugs over 5 years with positive TRAb. Extracted RNA from PBMCs served as the source of the TCR library. The receptor was derived from a female donor with Graves disease. This chain joins TRBV7-2 and TRBJ2-5; the match to TRBD2 covers 7 bases. Sequenced material: peripheral blood mononuclear cells (PBMCs), taken when the disease was refractory, from a patient treated with antithyroid drugs. The chain's CDR3 is CASSPARTGGQETQYL. The DNA for the CDR3 is TGTGCCAGCAGCCCTGCCCGTACGGGGGGCCAAGAGACCCAGTACCTC.